These 30 T cell receptor beta chains were all obtained from the same sample, sequenced in a study of blood T cell repertoires in COVID-19. Measured with immunoSEQ multiplex PCR; TCRdb has only the in-frame clones, and not every one. This table has 170,000 or so clones, less than 90% appearing once. What was sequenced was peripheral blood. These receptors were collected from a woman aged 70 to 79 with COVID-19, enrolled during active disease.

V gene TRBV7-2 combines with J gene TRBJ2-5, with D maybe TRBD1 (5 bases). CDR1 is SGHTA, CDR2 FQGNSA, per germline. The V end was cut by 2 bases, the J end by 7 bases, with 8 bases between. The CDR3 loop spans 12 amino acids. The CDR3 region is CASSLPRGTQYF. The DNA of the CDR3 is TGTGCCAGCAGCTTACCAAGGGGGACCCAGTACTTC.

This chain links TRBV6-2 or TRBV6-3 with TRBJ2-1; D may be TRBD2 (6 bases). Trimming shortened V by 4 bases and J by 3 bases, and 13 bases separated the two germline ends. This CDR3 contains 15 residues. Germline CDR1 is MNHEY and CDR2 is SVGEGT. CDR3 bases: TGTGCCAGCAGTTCGGGACTCCAAGGCTACAATGAGCAGTTCTTC. Translating gives CASSSGLQGYNEQFF.

V and J are TRBV27 and TRBJ2-2, with D perhaps TRBD1 (7 bases). V lost 5 bases and J 0 bases, leaving 10 bases between the germline ends. CDR3 length: 15 amino acids. Looked up from germline, CDR1 is MNHEY and CDR2 is SMNVEV (reference sequence). Written as DNA, the CDR3 is TGTGCCAGCAGTGCGGGACAGACGAACACCGGGGAGCTGTTTTTT. Protein: CASSAGQTNTGELFF.

The rearrangement links TRBV19 to TRBJ2-3, with D perhaps matching TRBD1 (6 bases). The germline CDR1 and CDR2 sequences are LNHDA and SQIVND (reference sequence). The V end lost 6 bases, the J end lost 2 bases, and 24 bases lay between the germline ends. CDR3 length equals 18 residues. For the CDR3, the DNA is TGTGCCAGTAGCACCCAAATAGTTAACAGGGTTGCCACAGATACGCAGTATTTT. Translation: CASSTQIVNRVATDTQYF.

The rearrangement joins TRBV4-1 to TRBJ1-5; D gene ambiguous. Trimming left V 0 bases short and J 5 bases short, with 11 bases between. The CDR3 runs to 15 residues. In germline, CDR1 is MGHRA, CDR2 YSYEKL. The CDR3 is CASSQDEATYQPQHF. CDR3 nucleotides: TGCGCCAGCAGCCAAGATGAGGCGACCTATCAGCCCCAGCATTTT.

The CDR3 DNA follows: TGTGCCAGCAAGGAGGGTAGCGGGAGGACGCAAGAGACCCAGTACTTC. Protein product: CASKEGSGRTQETQYF. The V and J genes are TRBV27 and TRBJ2-5, with 10 nucleotides matching TRBD2. Trimming cost V 7 bases and J 2 bases; bases outside gene matches: 10. CDR3 length equals 16 residues. Germline CDR1 reads MNHEY; CDR2 reads SMNVEV (reference sequence).

The rearrangement joins TRBV4-3 to TRBJ2-1; possible D gene TRBD1, 5 bases. Trimming removed 0 bases at V and 3 bases at J, with 12 bases between. Germline V gives CDR1 LGHNA, CDR2 YSLEER. There are 16 residues in the CDR3. CDR3 DNA sequence: TGCGCCAGCAGCCAAGATGGTTGGGGCGACTACAATGAGCAGTTCTTC. This codes for CASSQDGWGDYNEQFF.

The chain is built from TRBV18 and TRBJ2-5; 7 bases fit TRBD1. The germline gives CDR1 KGHSH, CDR2 LQKENI. J lost 0 bases, V lost 2 bases, and 3 bases had no gene match. The CDR3 runs to 15 residues. The CDR3 sequence is CASSPKQGYQETQYF. The CDR3 region has the DNA TGTGCCAGCTCACCAAAACAGGGGTACCAAGAGACCCAGTACTTC.

The chain couples TRBV28 to TRBJ1-1; TRBD1 aligns across 9 bases. Germline V gene lookup returns CDR1 MDHEN and CDR2 SYDVKM. The V and J ends lost 7 bases and 5 bases, in that order; junction bases with no gene match: 8. The CDR3 runs to 14 residues. The CDR3 spells CASTTGGAGTEAFF. For the CDR3, the DNA is TGTGCCAGCACCACAGGGGGCGCGGGGACTGAAGCTTTCTTT.

The J gene is TRBJ1-5, the V gene TRBV19; the D gene is possibly TRBD1 (6 bases). Looked up from germline, CDR1 is LNHDA and CDR2 is SQIVND (reference sequence). V was shortened by 6 bases and J by 7 bases, with 25 bases between the two germline ends. The CDR3 is made up of 17 amino acids. The CDR3 is CASRVGPQGLVGQPQHF. CDR3 nucleotide sequence: TGTGCCAGTAGGGTAGGGCCCCAGGGGCTCGTCGGGCAGCCCCAGCATTTT.

This chain's CDR3 is CASSPGLNSYNEQFF. The CDR3 nucleotides are TGTGCCAGCAGCCCCGGACTGAACTCCTACAATGAGCAGTTCTTC. The chain joins TRBV7-9 to TRBJ2-1, with D perhaps matching TRBD2 (5 bases). This CDR3 has 15 amino acids. Trimming removed 5 bases from V and 0 bases from J, with 11 bases in between. Germline V CDR1 and CDR2: SEHNR, FQNEAQ (reference sequence).

This clone has only one observation. The V and J genes are TRBV5-1 and TRBJ1-1, with D hard to call. V lost 2 bases and J lost 5, with 10 bases in between. The length of the CDR3 is 13 residues. Germline-derived CDR1 and CDR2 are SGHRS and YFSETQ. CDR3 bases: TGCGCCAGCAGCTTAATCGGTCCGACTGAAGCTTTCTTT. This codes for CASSLIGPTEAFF.

This clone came up a few times. J is TRBJ1-6 and V is TRBV4-3, with 7 bases matching TRBD1. This CDR3 contains 16 residues. V lost 6 bases, J lost 4 bases, and 9 bases stayed unmatched. Germline V CDR1 and CDR2: LGHNA, YSLEER. CDR3 amino acids: CASRRQGTEYNSPLHF. The CDR3 region has the DNA TGCGCCAGCAGACGTCAGGGGACAGAATATAATTCACCCCTCCACTTT.

This clone has only one observation. The V and J genes are TRBV29-1 and TRBJ2-7, with D possibly being TRBD1 (5 bases). From germline, CDR1 is SQVTM and CDR2 ANQGSEA. The CDR3 has 14 residues. V was clipped by 2 bases and J by 2 bases, with 13 bases between them. The CDR3 is CSVESTGRPYEQYF. DNA for the CDR3: TGCAGCGTTGAATCAACAGGTCGCCCCTACGAGCAGTACTTC.

This chain connects TRBV20-1 to TRBJ2-7; no clear D gene. Deletions cut 0 bases from V and 5 bases from J, with 5 bases between. The CDR3 is 11 residues long. CDR1 is DFQATT and CDR2 is SNEGSKA in the germline V gene (reference sequence). The CDR3 region has the DNA TGCAGTGCTAGAGACCGGGACGAGCAGTACTTC. It codes for CSARDRDEQYF.

In DNA, the CDR3 is TGTGCCAGCAACCCTAGCGGGGCAGGGGGGCAGTTCTTC. Protein: CASNPSGAGGQFF. The V gene is TRBV9, the J gene TRBJ2-1, with 9 nucleotides matching TRBD2. J was trimmed by 12 bases and V by 6 bases; bases with no gene match: 10. The CDR3 has 13 residues. Germline assignment: CDR1 SGDLS and CDR2 YYNGEE. The entire variable domain, with the rest obtained from reference TRBV9 and TRBJ2-1, is as follows: DSGVTQTPKHLITATGQRVTLRCSPRSGDLSVYWYQQSLDQGLQFLIQYYNGEERAKGNILERFSAQQFPDLHSELNLSSLELGDSALYFCASNPSGAGGQFFGPGTRLTVL.

This clone came up a few times. This chain joins TRBV7-2 and TRBJ1-2; 7 nucleotides align to TRBD1. This CDR3 region has 13 residues. V trimming: 5 bases; J trimming: 7 bases; junction bases outside the gene matches: 7. Germline V gives CDR1 SGHTA, CDR2 FQGNSA. The DNA of the CDR3 is TGTGCCAGCAGCCCCGGGACAGTCCTTGGCTACACCTTC. As protein: CASSPGTVLGYTF.

The V gene is TRBV11-2, the J gene TRBJ2-3; 7 nucleotides agree with TRBD1. The CDR3 extends over 14 amino acids. The germline gives CDR1 SGHAT, CDR2 FQNNGV. The J segment lost 2 bases and the V segment lost 5 bases, leaving 4 bases of the junction unmatched. For the CDR3, the DNA is TGTGCCAGCAGCAAGGACAGGTCCACAGATACGCAGTATTTT. It codes for CASSKDRSTDTQYF.

The genes are TRBV19 and TRBJ1-5; possible D gene TRBD1, 6 bases. V gave up 1 base and J gave up 2 bases, with 9 bases separating them. Germline V gene sequence: CDR1 LNHDA, CDR2 SQIVND (reference sequence). CDR3 length: 15 amino acids. CDR3 nucleotide sequence: TGTGCCAGTAGTATAGTTTCAGGGGGCAATCAGCCCCAGCATTTT. Its translation is CASSIVSGGNQPQHF.

This chain joins TRBV28 and TRBJ1-2, with D tentatively TRBD1 (5 bases). Trimming took off 5 bases at V and 5 bases at J, with 9 bases between the two ends. Germline assignment: CDR1 MDHEN and CDR2 SYDVKM. CDR3 length: 12 residues. Here the CDR3 reads CASSDSGYGYTF. The CDR3 nucleotides read TGTGCCAGCAGTGACAGTGGGTATGGCTACACCTTC.

The chain links TRBV5-4 to TRBJ2-5, with a weak D call TRBD1 (6 bases). This CDR3 contains 13 residues. Germline CDR1 and CDR2: SGHNT and YYREEE (reference sequence). The V and J ends lost 2 bases and 4 bases respectively, with 9 bases between them. CDR3 sequence (DNA): TGTGCCAGCAGCTTACAGGGAACAGAGACCCAGTACTTC. Its translation: CASSLQGTETQYF. Based on the CDR3 plus reference TRBV5-4 and TRBJ2-5, the full variable domain is ETGVTQSPTHLIKTRGQQVTLRCSSQSGHNTVSWYQQALGQGPQFIFQYYREEENGRGNFPPRFSGLQFPNYSSELNVNALELDDSALYLCASSLQGTETQYFGPGTRLLVL.

This clone was seen only a few times. The J gene is TRBJ2-1, the V gene TRBV9; 9 bases line up with TRBD1. This CDR3 comprises 13 residues. Germline values: CDR1 SGDLS, CDR2 YYNGEE. Trimming took 4 bases from V and 10 from J; bases not matched to a gene: 6. CDR3 bases: TGTGCCAGCAGCCCTTGGACAGGGGTCGAGCAGTTCTTC. This sequence encodes CASSPWTGVEQFF.

This rearrangement joins TRBV7-6 to TRBJ2-7; 9 nucleotides align to TRBD2. The trim removed 0 bases at V and 2 bases at J, leaving 5 bases unmatched. In germline, CDR1 is SGHVS, CDR2 FNYEAQ. The CDR3 consists of 16 residues. The DNA for the CDR3 is TGTGCCAGCAGCTTAGCCTCTAGCGGGACCACCTACGAGCAGTACTTC. Amino acid sequence: CASSLASSGTTYEQYF.

The gene calls are TRBV5-5 and TRBJ2-1, with TRBD2 identical over 10 bases. The CDR3 extends over 15 amino acids. Germline CDR1 is SGHKS and CDR2 is YYEKEE (reference sequence). The junction had 9 bases not matched to a gene; V was cut back by 7 bases and J by 5 bases. The CDR3 here is CASAAGTSVNNEQFF. The CDR3 bases are TGTGCCAGCGCGGCCGGGACTAGCGTGAACAATGAGCAGTTCTTC.

The chain couples TRBV5-6 to TRBJ1-6; possibly TRBD1 for D (6 bases). The CDR3 consists of 14 residues. Germline V gene lookup returns CDR1 SGHDT and CDR2 YYEEEE. V was pared by 0 bases and J by 15 bases, with 16 bases between. The CDR3 region has the DNA TGTGCCAGCAGCTTGGTGGACAGCGTCTATCGCCTCCACTTT. Encoded protein: CASSLVDSVYRLHF. The full variable domain, rest sourced from reference TRBV5-6 and TRBJ1-6, is DAGVTQSPTHLIKTRGQQVTLRCSPKSGHDTVSWYQQALGQGPQFIFQYYEEEERQRGNFPDRFSGHQFPNYSSELNVNALLLGDSALYLCASSLVDSVYRLHFGNGTRLTVT.

This chain uses TRBV9 with TRBJ2-1; D might be TRBD2 (5 bases). CDR1 is SGDLS, CDR2 YYNGEE, per germline. CDR3 length equals 15 residues. The germline V and J ends were trimmed by 3 bases and 4 bases, with 14 bases remaining between them. CDR3 loop: CASSAILSGYNEQFF. The CDR3 DNA reads TGTGCCAGCAGCGCAATCCTCTCGGGGTACAATGAGCAGTTCTTC. Full variable domain (outside the CDR3, taken from reference TRBV9 and TRBJ2-1): DSGVTQTPKHLITATGQRVTLRCSPRSGDLSVYWYQQSLDQGLQFLIQYYNGEERAKGNILERFSAQQFPDLHSELNLSSLELGDSALYFCASSAILSGYNEQFFGPGTRLTVL.

J is TRBJ1-5 and V is TRBV19, with 11 nucleotides matching TRBD1. Germline CDR1 LNHDA, CDR2 SQIVND (reference sequence). J lost 6 bases, V lost 2 bases, and 9 bases had no gene match. This CDR3 has 17 residues. The CDR3 protein is CASSITAGTGGGQPQHF. CDR3 in DNA: TGTGCCAGTAGTATAACCGCCGGGACAGGGGGTGGTCAGCCCCAGCATTTT.

The chain links TRBV6-2 or TRBV6-3 to TRBJ1-2; the D gene is possibly TRBD1 (6 bases). The V and J ends lost 6 bases and 3 bases respectively, with 17 bases between them. The germline gives CDR1 MNHEY, CDR2 SVGEGT. CDR3 length: 15 amino acids. The CDR3 bases are TGTGCCAGCAGCGAGGGGGGGCACCAGGACTATGGCTACACCTTC. Residues: CASSEGGHQDYGYTF.

This chain connects TRBV11-2 to TRBJ2-7, with 7 bases identical to TRBD2. The germline CDR1 and CDR2 sequences are SGHAT and FQNNGV. This CDR3 is built from 15 residues. V was clipped by 2 bases and J by 3 bases; unmatched bases: 7. The CDR3 protein is CASSLTRGGIYEQYF. The CDR3 bases are TGTGCCAGCAGCTTAACCCGCGGGGGTATCTACGAGCAGTACTTC.

The chain links TRBV10-3 to TRBJ2-1; 9 nucleotides line up with TRBD2. There are 17 residues in the CDR3. J lost 4 bases, V lost 3 bases, and 10 bases had no gene match. Per germline, CDR1 ENHRY and CDR2 SYGVKD. The CDR3 reads CAISDASRGRVYNEQFF. As DNA, the CDR3 is TGTGCCATCAGTGACGCTAGCCGCGGGAGGGTTTACAATGAGCAGTTCTTC.